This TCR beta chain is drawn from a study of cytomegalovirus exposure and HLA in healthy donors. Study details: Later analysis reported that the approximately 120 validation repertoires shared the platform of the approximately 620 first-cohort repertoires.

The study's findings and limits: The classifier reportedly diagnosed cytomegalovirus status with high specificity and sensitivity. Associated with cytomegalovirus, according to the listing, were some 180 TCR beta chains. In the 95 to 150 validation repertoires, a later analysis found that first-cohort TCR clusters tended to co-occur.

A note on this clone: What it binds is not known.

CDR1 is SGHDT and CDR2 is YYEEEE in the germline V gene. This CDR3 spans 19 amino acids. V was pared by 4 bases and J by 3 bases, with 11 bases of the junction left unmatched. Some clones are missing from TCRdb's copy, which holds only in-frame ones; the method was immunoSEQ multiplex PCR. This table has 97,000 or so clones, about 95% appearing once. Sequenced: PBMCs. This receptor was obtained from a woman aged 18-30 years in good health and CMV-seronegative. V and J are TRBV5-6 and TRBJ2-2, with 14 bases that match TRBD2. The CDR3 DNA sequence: TGTGCCAGCAGCATACCGGGACTAGCGGGAGTGTTGGACACCGGGGAGCTGTTTTTT. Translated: CASSIPGLAGVLDTGELFF.